The T cell receptor (beta chain) under discussion was sequenced for a study of T cell changes during pregnancy in multiple sclerosis. Assay: immunoSEQ multiplex PCR; the TCRdb copy retains only in-frame clones and omits some. The sample lists about 42,000 clones, roughly 80% occurring once. Trimming took off 6 bases at V and 7 bases at J, with 10 bases between the two ends. Germline CDR1 reads LNHDA; CDR2 reads SQIVND (reference sequence). CDR3 length: 12 amino acids. This clone is medium-sized by share. The chain employs TRBV19 and TRBJ1-5; tentative D call: TRBD1 (6 bases). This specimen was CD4+ T cells from peripheral blood mononuclear cells, taken before pregnancy. This receptor was identified in a female donor with multiple sclerosis, enrolled in a pregnancy study. CDR3 DNA sequence: TGTGCCAGTAGGAACAGGGACCAGCCCCAGCATTTT. Translation: CASRNRDQPQHF.